Shown below are 32 T cell receptor beta chains from a single sample sequenced in a study of response to subunit inactivated influenza vaccine. TCRdb reprocessed the RT-PCR reads with MiXCR, giving one entry per CDR3 protein. Altogether roughly 650,000 distinct CDR3 sequences are present, approximately 14% being singletons, with the ten largest covering about 7.6%. The specimen was PBMCs from blood, collected 14 to 15 days before vaccination. The receptors originated from a man in his forties or fifties who received an inactivated influenza vaccine.

This clonotype was counted ten times or more. The rearrangement uses TRBV20-1 and TRBJ2-5; possible D gene TRBD2, 5 bases. With 3 bases removed from V and 3 bases from J, the gap between germline ends came to 14 bases. This CDR3 is built from 14 residues. Germline V lookup: CDR1 DFQATT, CDR2 SNEGSKA (reference sequence). The CDR3 here is CSARSVWGEETQYF. In DNA form, the CDR3 reads TGCAGTGCTAGGTCGGTATGGGGAGAAGAGACCCAGTACTTC.

V gene TRBV20-1 combines with J gene TRBJ2-5; perhaps D is TRBD1 or TRBD2 (5 bases each). V lost 0 bases and J lost 3, with 17 bases in between. The CDR3 loop spans 16 amino acids. The germline V gene encodes CDR1 DFQATT and CDR2 SNEGSKA (reference sequence). CDR3: CSARDTGLLLKETQYF. The DNA for the CDR3 is TGCAGTGCTAGAGATACAGGACTCTTACTTAAAGAGACCCAGTACTTC.

This clonotype was detected many times. The J gene is TRBJ1-5, the V gene TRBV12-3 or TRBV12-4, with 8 nucleotides matching TRBD1. The CDR3 covers 14 residues. The trim removed 5 bases at V and 6 bases at J, leaving 6 bases unmatched. DNA of the CDR3: TGTGCCAGCAGTCCGGGACAGGCGGGTCAGCCCCAGCATTTT. It codes for CASSPGQAGQPQHF.

This clonotype was seen a few times. V usage is TRBV11-2 and J usage is TRBJ2-5; tentative D call: TRBD2 (5 bases). Per the germline V gene, CDR1 is SGHAT and CDR2 is FQNNGV. This CDR3 has 24 residues. Trimming cost V 0 bases and J 3 bases, with 38 bases left between them. In DNA, the CDR3 is TGTGCCAGCAGCTTAGAGAGCCACCCTAGCCTCAGAAAGGTACACCGGACCCCCAAAGAGACCCAGTACTTC. This sequence encodes CASSLESHPSLRKVHRTPKETQYF.

This clonotype was recorded at least ten times. The chain uses TRBV3-1 and TRBJ2-7; D gene unclear. V was clipped by 1 base and J by 0 bases, with 7 bases between them. Germline CDR1 reads LGHDT; CDR2 reads YNNKEL (reference sequence). The CDR3 runs 14 residues. The CDR3 nucleotides read TGTGCCAGCAGCCAAGGGCTTACCTCCTACGAGCAGTACTTC. The encoded protein is CASSQGLTSYEQYF.

The genes are TRBV20-1 and TRBJ2-7; 7 positions agree with TRBD2. Per the germline V gene, CDR1 is DFQATT and CDR2 is SNEGSKA (reference sequence). The CDR3 sequence is 14 residues long. V gave up 3 bases and J gave up 6 bases; unmatched junction bases: 11. CDR3 protein: CSARETSFASEQYF. The CDR3 DNA sequence: TGCAGTGCTAGGGAGACTAGCTTCGCTTCCGAGCAGTACTTC.

This chain uses TRBV12-3 or TRBV12-4 with TRBJ2-2; weak D call: TRBD1 (6 bases). The CDR3 consists of 15 residues. V lost 5 bases to trimming and J lost 0 bases, with 10 bases between them. CDR3 nucleotide sequence: TGTGCCAGCAGTACAGGGATTACGAACACCGGGGAGCTGTTTTTT. Translated: CASSTGITNTGELFF.

V gene TRBV6-5 combines with J gene TRBJ2-1; D may be TRBD1 or TRBD2 (5 bases each). The germline V and J ends were trimmed by 10 bases and 9 bases, with 16 bases remaining between them. This CDR3 is 12 amino acids long. Germline V gives CDR1 MNHEY, CDR2 SVGAGI. In DNA form, the CDR3 reads TGTGCCACCGAGAGGGACGGCGGTGAGCAGTTCTTC. Translating it yields CATERDGGEQFF.

The chain uses TRBV20-1 and TRBJ2-7, with D tentatively TRBD2 (6 bases). The CDR3 loop spans 14 amino acids. Germline V lookup: CDR1 DFQATT, CDR2 SNEGSKA (reference sequence). Trimming pared 3 bases from V and 3 bases from J, leaving 15 bases between. Here the CDR3 DNA reads TGCAGTGCTAGGGGATTGACTAGTATCTACGAGCAGTACTTC. Amino acids: CSARGLTSIYEQYF.

The J gene is TRBJ2-1, the V gene TRBV18; D remains unclear. With 8 bases removed from V and 10 bases from J, the gap between germline ends came to 21 bases. The CDR3 is 14 amino acids. The V gene's germline CDR1 is KGHSH and CDR2 LQKENI. The CDR3 region is CASTVPGPVSEQFF. The CDR3 coding sequence is TGTGCCAGCACTGTACCCGGACCCGTATCGGAGCAGTTCTTC.

This clonotype turned up a few times. The rearrangement uses TRBV6-2 or TRBV6-3 and TRBJ2-3; 7 bases align to TRBD2. The CDR3 consists of 16 residues. From germline, CDR1 is MNHEY and CDR2 SVGEGT. Trimming at V came to 5 bases and at J to 5 bases, leaving 13 bases not matched to a gene. CDR3 region: CASSRPPGGGGDTQYF. The CDR3 DNA is TGTGCCAGCAGTCGCCCGCCGGGGGGAGGTGGAGATACGCAGTATTTT.

The CDR3 DNA reads as TGTGCCAGCAGTCCCCCCCGGGGACAGGGGGCGTCCGAGCAGTACTTC. It is translated as CASSPPRGQGASEQYF. V gene TRBV28 combines with J gene TRBJ2-7; 12 bases match TRBD1. V lost 5 bases, J lost 6 bases, and 11 bases stayed unmatched. Germline V gene lookup returns CDR1 MDHEN and CDR2 SYDVKM. The CDR3 is 16 residues long.

This clonotype was picked up many times. The J gene is TRBJ1-5, the V gene TRBV2; 11 bases map to TRBD1. The CDR3 is 13 residues long. Germline lookup yields CDR1 SNHLY and CDR2 FYNNEI. Losses at the gene ends were 6 bases for V and 6 bases for J; bases not matched to a gene: 1. CDR3 sequence (DNA): TGTGCCAGCAGCGGGACAGGGGGTCAGCCCCAGCATTTT. It translates to CASSGTGGQPQHF.

The V gene is TRBV9, the J gene TRBJ2-2, with a weak D call TRBD2 (6 bases). The CDR3 has 16 amino acids. Per germline, CDR1 SGDLS and CDR2 YYNGEE. V lost 1 base to trimming and J lost 1 base, with 11 bases between them. In nucleotides, the CDR3 is TGTGCCAGCAGCGTATTATCGGGAGTGAACACCGGGGAGCTGTTTTTT. Its translation is CASSVLSGVNTGELFF.

The V gene is TRBV4-3, the J gene TRBJ1-2, with D tentatively TRBD1 (6 bases). V gave up 0 bases and J gave up 4 bases, with 9 bases separating them. Germline V lookup: CDR1 LGHNA, CDR2 YSLEER. The CDR3 covers 14 residues. CDR3 residues: CASSQEIGGYGYTF. Here the CDR3 DNA reads TGCGCCAGCAGCCAAGAGATAGGGGGCTATGGCTACACCTTC.

There are a few counts of this clonotype. For the CDR3, the DNA is TGTGCCAGCAGGTTAGGGACAGGGCTTGAGGGTGAGCAGTTCTTC. Protein product: CASRLGTGLEGEQFF. The J gene is TRBJ2-1, the V gene TRBV28; the match to TRBD1 covers 9 bases. V dropped 6 bases and J dropped 9; count of bases not matched to a gene: 12. This CDR3 has 15 residues. Per germline, CDR1 MDHEN and CDR2 SYDVKM.

The V call is TRBV29-1, the J call TRBJ2-7, with 11 bases matching TRBD2. V gave up 6 bases and J gave up 6 bases; unmatched junction bases: 7. The CDR3 runs 13 residues. Per the germline V gene, CDR1 is SQVTM and CDR2 is ANQGSEA. The DNA of the CDR3 is TGCAGCGTCATGACTAGCGGGGAGTCCGAGCAGTACTTC. Translated: CSVMTSGESEQYF.

There are many counts of this clonotype. This sequence joins TRBV20-1 and TRBJ2-2, with D hard to call. Germline lookup yields CDR1 DFQATT and CDR2 SNEGSKA (reference sequence). Trimming left V 4 bases short and J 5 bases short, with 11 bases between. This CDR3 is 13 amino acids long. In DNA, the CDR3 is TGCAGTGCTAAGAGTAGCCGGACCGGGGAGCTGTTTTTT. Amino acid sequence: CSAKSSRTGELFF.

This sequence joins TRBV14 and TRBJ2-5; TRBD1 is a possible D gene (5 bases). The CDR3 is made up of 15 amino acids. Between the trimmed V and J ends, which lost 2 bases and 4 bases, there was a span of 14 bases. Germline V gene lookup returns CDR1 SGHDN and CDR2 FVKESK. Here the CDR3 reads CASSQFSTVAETQYF. DNA for the CDR3: TGTGCCAGCAGCCAATTTTCGACAGTGGCAGAGACCCAGTACTTC.

This clonotype was found a few times. This chain links TRBV29-1 with TRBJ1-1; no clear D gene. This CDR3 comprises 12 residues. In germline, CDR1 is SQVTM, CDR2 ANQGSEA. Trimming pared 4 bases from V and 1 base from J, leaving 7 bases between. The CDR3 DNA reads as TGCAGCGTTGGGGGAAAGAACACTGAAGCTTTCTTT. Translation gives CSVGGKNTEAFF.

This clonotype was detected only a few times. The V and J genes are TRBV3-1 and TRBJ2-7; TRBD2 matches at 9 bases. V shed 4 bases, J shed 5 bases, and the junction held 6 bases outside the gene matches. The CDR3 length is 14 residues. CDR1 is LGHDT, CDR2 YNNKEL, per germline (reference sequence). The CDR3 region is CASSPGLALHEQYF. CDR3 coding DNA: TGTGCCAGCAGCCCCGGACTAGCGCTCCACGAGCAGTACTTC.

In nucleotides, the CDR3 is TGTGCCAGCAGCCCAAAGTGGGGACTAGCGGGAGCCCCCTACGAGCAGTACTTC. This translates into CASSPKWGLAGAPYEQYF. V and J are TRBV11-2 and TRBJ2-7, with 14 positions matching TRBD2. The V gene's germline CDR1 is SGHAT and CDR2 FQNNGV. V was clipped by 5 bases and J by 2 bases; unmatched bases: 11. The CDR3 has 18 amino acids.

This clonotype was counted a few times. The gene calls are TRBV11-2 and TRBJ2-7; D is perhaps TRBD2 (6 bases). The length of the CDR3 is 15 residues. V lost 0 bases and J lost 7, with 16 bases in between. Germline CDR1 reads SGHAT; CDR2 reads FQNNGV. DNA for the CDR3: TGTGCCAGCAGCTTAGATAGCGGAGCCTTCCGGGAGCAGTACTTC. It is translated as CASSLDSGAFREQYF. Filled out from reference TRBV11-2 and TRBJ2-7, the complete variable domain reads EAGVAQSPRYKIIEKRQSVAFWCNPISGHATLYWYQQILGQGPKLLIQFQNNGVVDDSQLPKDRFSAERLKGVDSTLKIQPAKLEDSAVYLCASSLDSGAFREQYFGPGTRLTVT.

This clonotype appeared a few times. The V and J genes are TRBV7-9 and TRBJ1-5; D remains unclear. Germline V CDR1 and CDR2: SEHNR, FQNEAQ (reference sequence). Trimming removed 8 bases from V and 0 bases from J, with 11 bases in between. This CDR3 has 14 residues. Written as DNA, the CDR3 is TGTGCCAGCCAAGCTGCGAGTAGCAATCAGCCCCAGCATTTT. Its protein is CASQAASSNQPQHF.

This clonotype was found a few times. J is TRBJ2-7 and V is TRBV6-1; tentative D call: TRBD2 (7 bases). The CDR3 is 14 residues long. Germline CDR1 MNHNS, CDR2 SASEGT. Trimming removed 4 bases from V and 3 bases from J, with 13 bases in between. The CDR3 region has the DNA TGTGCCAGCAGTGTGGAGGGGGGGTTCTACGAGCAGTACTTC. It is translated as CASSVEGGFYEQYF.

This clonotype was detected only a few times. The rearrangement links TRBV6-6 to TRBJ2-7; either TRBD1 or TRBD2 may supply D (6 bases each). The germline V gene encodes CDR1 MNHNY and CDR2 SVGAGI (reference sequence). V lost 7 bases and J 5 bases, leaving 15 bases between the germline ends. CDR3 length: 13 amino acids. The CDR3 DNA reads TGTGCCAGCACCGTGGGGGGCTGGGACGAGCAGTACTTC. As protein: CASTVGGWDEQYF.

The V gene is TRBV20-1, the J gene TRBJ2-5; 12 bases map to TRBD2. The CDR3 is made up of 18 amino acids. Per germline, CDR1 DFQATT and CDR2 SNEGSKA (reference sequence). V gave up 1 base and J gave up 4 bases; unmatched junction bases: 13. The CDR3 is CSARGFGRLAGVGETQYF. CDR3 sequence (DNA): TGCAGTGCTAGAGGATTTGGGAGACTAGCGGGAGTAGGAGAGACCCAGTACTTC.

The CDR3 loop is CASTQDNLNQPQHF. The CDR3 DNA sequence: TGTGCCTCCACCCAGGACAACCTCAATCAGCCCCAGCATTTT. The chain recombines TRBV10-3 with TRBJ1-5; D is perhaps TRBD1 (5 bases). V was clipped by 11 bases and J by 3 bases, with 17 bases between them. Looked up from germline, CDR1 is ENHRY and CDR2 is SYGVKD. There are 14 residues in the CDR3.

The rearrangement joins TRBV5-1 to TRBJ2-7; 10 bases line up with TRBD2. The CDR3 is 15 residues long. Trimming at V came to 1 base and at J to 4 bases, leaving 5 bases not matched to a gene. CDR1 SGHRS and CDR2 YFSETQ come from the germline V gene. The CDR3: CASSLSSGSGYEQYF. CDR3 in DNA: TGCGCCAGCAGCTTGTCTAGCGGGAGTGGTTACGAGCAGTACTTC.

This clonotype came up a few times. V gene TRBV12-3 or TRBV12-4 combines with J gene TRBJ1-5; possible D gene TRBD1, 5 bases. Trimming stripped 6 bases from V and 2 bases from J, with 14 bases between. CDR3 length: 15 amino acids. The DNA of the CDR3 is TGTGCCAGCAGCCCCGGGGCTACGGGCAATCAGCCCCAGCATTTT. This gives the protein CASSPGATGNQPQHF.

This chain connects TRBV7-2 to TRBJ2-1; 10 nucleotides agree with TRBD1. V dropped 5 bases and J dropped 10; count of bases not matched to a gene: 11. Germline lookup yields CDR1 SGHTA and CDR2 FQGNSA. This CDR3 is 15 amino acids long. CDR3 residues: CASSPLPGQGTEQFF. CDR3 coding DNA: TGTGCCAGCAGCCCTCTCCCGGGACAGGGGACGGAGCAGTTCTTC.

About this clonotype itself: A much larger clone differs from this one at a single base, so this may be a read error. The V call is TRBV24-1, the J call TRBJ2-1, with D perhaps TRBD2 (5 bases). The CDR3 spans 14 residues. The germline CDR1 and CDR2 sequences are KGHDR and SFDVKD. V shed 5 bases and J shed 2 bases, with 9 bases lying between them. DNA for the CDR3: TGTGCCACCAGTGGAGGGCCCCCCTACAATGAGCAGTTCTTC. This translates into CATSGGPPYNEQFF.